Sequencing of this T cell receptor beta chain was carried out in a study of control samples from healthy donors and cancer patients. The method was immunoSEQ multiplex PCR; TCRdb's version includes in-frame clones alone and lacks a portion of them. The repertoire holds roughly 88,000 clones, with more than 85% as singletons. CDR3 length: 15 amino acids. The V gene's germline CDR1 is KGHSH and CDR2 LQKENI. Deletions cut 2 bases from V and 4 bases from J, with 11 bases between. The source is a woman aged 30 to 39 in good health. Sequencing input: blood. The chain links TRBV18 to TRBJ2-2; the D call may be TRBD1 or TRBD2 (6 bases each). CDR3 DNA: TGTGCCAGCTCACCAGGAGGGGGGTCCACCGGGGAGCTGTTTTTT. It is translated as CASSPGGGSTGELFF. Combining the CDR3 with reference TRBV18 and TRBJ2-2 gives the whole variable domain NAGVMQNPRHLVRRRGQEARLRCSPMKGHSHVYWYRQLPEEGLKFMVYLQKENIIDESGMPKERFSAEFPKEGPSILRIQQVVRGDSAAYFCASSPGGGSTGELFFGEGSRLTVL.